This T cell receptor beta chain stems from a study of CD8+ T cells in alopecia areata. CD4, CD8alpha, NKG2D, NKG2ACE and other markers were used to sort pooled cutaneous lymph node cells. Germline lookup yields CDR1 LGHNA and CDR2 YNLKQL (reference sequence). The CDR3 consists of 15 residues. The table lists this clone with a few counts. Genes and germline are mouse. The read ends 4 residues early relative to the CDR3; the germline J gene fills the gap. RNA extraction and reverse transcription yielded cDNA as sequencing template. Profiling relied on immunoSEQ multiplex PCR, and the TCRdb table lists in-frame clones only, not all of them. The counts give about 270,000 clones, none of them seen only once; 0.9% to 1.5% is held by the top ten.

This chain uses TRBV5 with TRBJ2-5, with 11 bases aligning to TRBD1. Sequencing was performed on CD4+ T cells sorted from a lymph node. This TCR was recovered from a C3H/HeJ mouse with alopecia areata. MHC haplotype of the strain: H2-k. CDR3: CASSQGTGGTDTQYF. CDR3 DNA, as far as it was read: TGTGCCAGCAGCCAAGGGACAGGGGGCACAGAC.